This T cell receptor beta chain was retrieved from a study of hypomethylating agent response in myelodysplastic syndrome. The sample holds one count of this clone. Trimming cost V 6 bases and J 3 bases, with 15 bases left between them. The CDR3 is made up of 15 amino acids. The germline V gene has CDR1 SNHLY and CDR2 FYNNEI. Repertoires were generated with immunoSEQ multiplex PCR, while TCRdb's copy carries only in-frame clones and drops some. The sample lists approximately 4,400 clones; roughly 84% were seen once. The TCR comes from a human donor with myelodysplastic syndrome. The sequencing used bone marrow, collected before or after starting hypomethylating agent treatment for myelodysplastic syndrome (not recorded which). V and J are TRBV2 and TRBJ1-5, with a possible D match to TRBD1 (5 bases). CDR3 nucleotide sequence: TGTGCCAGCAGCCTAGGAGGGGTGACCAATCAGCCCCAGCATTTT. Residues: CASSLGGVTNQPQHF.